Below are 27 T cell receptor beta chains sequenced from a single sample in a study of shared clonotypes between healthy human individuals. CD45RO-negative, CCR7-selected cells formed the naive CD8 fraction, which excluded terminally differentiated effector memory CD45RA+ cells. Profiling relied on immunoSEQ multiplex PCR, and the TCRdb table lists in-frame clones only, not all of them. The sample yields about 700,000 clones, just over 90% seen once. Sequencing was carried out using naive CD8+ T cells sorted from blood. These receptors all come from a man aged 30 to 39 in good health.

The J gene is TRBJ2-7, the V gene TRBV7-2, with D perhaps matching TRBD2 (6 bases). V lost 11 bases to trimming and J lost 4 bases, with 21 bases between them. In germline, CDR1 is SGHTA, CDR2 FQGNSA. This CDR3 region has 14 residues. CDR3 region: CALERRGGSYEQYF. Here the CDR3 DNA reads TGTGCCCTAGAGAGACGGGGAGGCTCGTACGAGCAGTACTTC. Complete variable domain (other parts from reference TRBV7-2 and TRBJ2-7): GAGVSQSPSNKVTEKGKDVELRCDPISGHTALYWYRQSLGQGLEFLIYFQGNSAPDKSGLPSDRFSAERTGGSVSTLTIQRTQQEDSAVYLCALERRGGSYEQYFGPGTRLTVT.

This rearrangement joins TRBV18 to TRBJ2-7; TRBD2 matches at 10 bases. The germline gives CDR1 KGHSH, CDR2 LQKENI. The J segment lost 2 bases and the V segment lost 0 bases, leaving 10 bases of the junction unmatched. CDR3 length: 18 residues. The CDR3: CASSPPKLAGRPPYEQYF. The CDR3 DNA is TGTGCCAGCTCACCACCAAAACTAGCGGGAAGGCCCCCCTACGAGCAGTACTTC.

The rearrangement links TRBV11-2 to TRBJ2-3, with 7 bases fitting TRBD2. This CDR3 contains 14 residues. Germline values: CDR1 SGHAT, CDR2 FQNNGV. V was clipped by 8 bases and J by 11 bases; unmatched bases: 16. The CDR3 bases are TGTGCCAGCTTGGGCGGGAGTAATCCCCTTAGGCAGTATTTT. Its translation is CASLGGSNPLRQYF.

The V and J genes are TRBV14 and TRBJ2-7; D gene unclear. V was shortened by 4 bases and J by 1 base, with 8 bases between the two germline ends. The germline V gene has CDR1 SGHDN and CDR2 FVKESK. The CDR3 spans 13 residues. The CDR3 sequence: CASSRPDSYEQYF. The CDR3 bases are TGTGCCAGCAGCCGGCCCGATTCCTACGAGCAGTACTTC.

This clone has only one observation. The identical CDR3 is also encoded by other nucleotide sequences in the sample. V gene TRBV27 combines with J gene TRBJ2-7; TRBD1 might be the D (6 bases). Germline values: CDR1 MNHEY, CDR2 SMNVEV (reference sequence). This CDR3 spans 14 amino acids. Trimming left V 0 bases short and J 4 bases short, with 10 bases between. The CDR3 loop reads CASSLSQGSYEQYF. The CDR3 nucleotides read TGTGCCAGCAGTTTATCACAGGGAAGTTACGAGCAGTACTTC.

This chain joins TRBV19 and TRBJ1-1, with 7 bases lining up with TRBD1. Unmatched junction bases numbered 14, after V lost 7 bases and J lost 3 bases. The germline gives CDR1 LNHDA, CDR2 SQIVND (reference sequence). The CDR3 length is 16 residues. DNA for the CDR3: TGTGCCAGTATGGCGGTAAGGGGGCGGGTGGACACTGAAGCTTTCTTT. The encoded protein is CASMAVRGRVDTEAFF.

The chain carries TRBV4-1 and TRBJ2-2; the D gene is possibly TRBD2 (6 bases). Germline V CDR1 and CDR2: MGHRA, YSYEKL. The length of the CDR3 is 16 residues. V was shortened by 4 bases and J by 6 bases, with 18 bases between the two germline ends. CDR3 bases: TGCGCCAGCAGCCCCTTGGGGGAGGTCAATTCCGGGGAGCTGTTTTTT. This translates into CASSPLGEVNSGELFF.

This clone was counted only a few times. The V and J genes are TRBV18 and TRBJ1-5; no reliable D call. Germline-derived CDR1 and CDR2 are KGHSH and LQKENI. Trimming removed 6 bases from V and 4 bases from J, with 7 bases in between. CDR3 size: 12 residues. The CDR3 nucleotides are TGTGCCAGCTCTCCCCCGAATCAGCCCCAGCATTTT. Protein product: CASSPPNQPQHF. The full variable domain, in which reference TRBV18 and TRBJ1-5 provide the parts outside the CDR3, is NAGVMQNPRHLVRRRGQEARLRCSPMKGHSHVYWYRQLPEEGLKFMVYLQKENIIDESGMPKERFSAEFPKEGPSILRIQQVVRGDSAAYFCASSPPNQPQHFGDGTRLSIL.

V usage is TRBV5-4 and J usage is TRBJ1-4, with no clear D. The CDR3 extends over 13 amino acids. Germline V gene lookup returns CDR1 SGHNT and CDR2 YYREEE (reference sequence). Trimming took off 7 bases at V and 1 base at J, with 8 bases between the two ends. The DNA for the CDR3 is TGTGCCAGCGCCGGGGAAACTAATGAAAAACTGTTTTTT. The encoded protein is CASAGETNEKLFF.

This chain links TRBV27 with TRBJ2-3; 11 bases are shared with TRBD2. Germline V lookup: CDR1 MNHEY, CDR2 SMNVEV (reference sequence). The CDR3 totals 16 residues. V shed 3 bases, J shed 4 bases, and the junction held 6 bases outside the gene matches. CDR3 residues: CASSLSTSGASDTQYF. In DNA form, the CDR3 reads TGTGCCAGCAGTTTGTCGACTAGCGGGGCTTCAGATACGCAGTATTTT.

The chain uses TRBV11-2 and TRBJ2-3, with 9 bases lining up with TRBD1. V lost 4 bases to trimming and J lost 3 bases; unmatched junction nucleotides: 5. The CDR3 spans 15 residues. Germline CDR1 reads SGHAT; CDR2 reads FQNNGV. The CDR3 sequence is CASSSGTGTTDTQYF. CDR3 sequence (DNA): TGTGCCAGCAGCTCCGGGACAGGGACTACAGATACGCAGTATTTT.

J is TRBJ1-2 and V is TRBV9; the D gene is possibly TRBD1 (5 bases). Trimming took off 3 bases at V and 2 bases at J, with 8 bases between the two ends. Germline V CDR1 and CDR2: SGDLS, YYNGEE. This CDR3 contains 13 residues. The CDR3 sequence is CASSGHRNYGYTF. Here the CDR3 DNA reads TGTGCCAGCAGCGGTCACAGGAACTATGGCTACACCTTC.

This chain links TRBV6-5 with TRBJ2-7, with TRBD1 matching 11 bases. V trimming: 4 bases; J trimming: 6 bases; junction bases outside the gene matches: 2. Germline CDR1 and CDR2: MNHEY and SVGAGI. The CDR3 runs 13 residues. The CDR3 spells CASSWGQGGEQYF. In DNA, the CDR3 is TGTGCCAGCAGTTGGGGACAGGGGGGCGAGCAGTACTTC.

On this clone itself: At one of its ends the junction is not consistent with the germline gene, which may arise from a read error. V gene TRBV30 combines with J gene TRBJ1-5, with TRBD1 matching 11 bases. Germline CDR1 reads GTSNPN; CDR2 reads SVGIG (reference sequence). CDR3 length equals 13 residues. The CDR3, as DNA: TGTGCCTGGAGCCGGGACAGGGGGGACCCTCTGGCTTTT. Its protein product is CAWSRDRGDPLAF.

The chain employs TRBV15 and TRBJ1-4; 7 bases agree with TRBD1. The germline CDR1 and CDR2 sequences are LNHNV and YYDKDF (reference sequence). The junction had 0 bases not matched to a gene; V was cut back by 0 bases and J by 8 bases. The length of the CDR3 is 13 residues. The CDR3 loop reads CATSRDRGEKLFF. CDR3 nucleotide sequence: TGTGCCACCAGCAGAGACAGGGGGGAAAAACTGTTTTTT.

This rearrangement joins TRBV6-5 to TRBJ2-3, with a possible D match to TRBD2 (6 bases). Germline CDR1 is MNHEY and CDR2 is SVGAGI. The CDR3 loop spans 14 amino acids. V was cut by 6 bases and J by 0 bases, with 10 bases left in between. The CDR3 here is CASSLTSSTDTQYF. Written as DNA, the CDR3 is TGTGCCAGCAGCCTCACTAGCAGCACAGATACGCAGTATTTT.

This clone appeared a single time. The chain joins TRBV6-1 to TRBJ2-1; D is unresolved. CDR3 length: 12 amino acids. Trimming stripped 3 bases from V and 6 bases from J, with 6 bases between. Germline V CDR1 and CDR2: MNHNS, SASEGT. For the CDR3, the DNA is TGTGCCAGCAGTGAGCTCAGCAATGAGCAGTTCTTC. Residues: CASSELSNEQFF.

The chain combines TRBV15 with TRBJ1-4; D uncertain. Germline CDR1 reads LNHNV; CDR2 reads YYDKDF (reference sequence). V lost 0 bases to trimming and J lost 0 bases, with 8 bases between them. The length of the CDR3 is 16 residues. CDR3 protein: CATSRERTSTNEKLFF. The DNA for the CDR3 is TGTGCCACCAGCAGAGAGAGAACCTCAACTAATGAAAAACTGTTTTTT.

The chain has TRBV7-6 and TRBJ2-2, with 7 bases lining up with TRBD1. Germline loops: CDR1 SGHVS, CDR2 FNYEAQ. V gave up 6 bases and J gave up 0 bases; unmatched junction bases: 10. The CDR3 loop spans 17 amino acids. The CDR3 sequence: CASRPYRGPPNTGELFF. Here the CDR3 DNA reads TGTGCCAGCAGGCCTTACAGGGGACCGCCGAACACCGGGGAGCTGTTTTTT.

This clone was seen once. This sequence joins TRBV15 and TRBJ2-7; D is unresolved. This CDR3 comprises 14 residues. Trimming cost V 4 bases and J 7 bases, with 17 bases left between them. CDR1 is LNHNV and CDR2 is YYDKDF in the germline V gene (reference sequence). CDR3 sequence: CATSTNLNWGEQYF. The CDR3 bases are TGTGCCACCAGCACGAACCTGAATTGGGGTGAGCAGTACTTC.

The chain links TRBV7-4 to TRBJ2-6; TRBD1 matches at 7 bases. This CDR3 comprises 16 residues. Trimming cost V 5 bases and J 2 bases; bases outside gene matches: 6. CDR1 and CDR2 from the germline V gene are SGHVT and SQSDAQ. CDR3 in DNA: TGTGCCAGCAGCGCCCTTACAGGGGCTGGGGCCAACGTCCTGACTTTC. This codes for CASSALTGAGANVLTF.

J is TRBJ2-5 and V is TRBV5-1; tentatively, D is TRBD2 (7 bases). CDR1 SGHRS and CDR2 YFSETQ come from the germline V gene. This CDR3 contains 17 residues. V was trimmed by 1 base and J by 2 bases, leaving 18 bases between them. DNA for the CDR3: TGCGCCAGCAGCTTGCGGGGGGCAGGAACTTTACAAGAGACCCAGTACTTC. It yields the protein CASSLRGAGTLQETQYF. Drawing the rest from reference TRBV5-1 and TRBJ2-5, the complete variable domain is KAGVTQTPRYLIKTRGQQVTLSCSPISGHRSVSWYQQTPGQGLQFLFEYFSETQRNKGNFPGRFSGRQFSNSRSEMNVSTLELGDSALYLCASSLRGAGTLQETQYFGPGTRLLVL.

This chain connects TRBV7-3 to TRBJ1-1; 8 bases line up with TRBD1. CDR1 is SGHTA, CDR2 FQGTGA, per germline. V gave up 5 bases and J gave up 5 bases; unmatched junction bases: 7. This CDR3 is 14 amino acids long. As DNA, the CDR3 is TGTGCCAGCAGCCATCAGGGGGCGAATACTGAAGCTTTCTTT. This gives the protein CASSHQGANTEAFF.

The chain has TRBV11-2 and TRBJ2-3, with unresolved D. The ends were cut back, 6 bases at V and 2 bases at J, with 9 bases in the middle. CDR1 SGHAT and CDR2 FQNNGV come from the germline V gene. The CDR3 spans 13 residues. The CDR3: CASSRRNTDTQYF. In DNA, the CDR3 is TGTGCCAGCAGTAGACGCAACACAGATACGCAGTATTTT.

This clone was detected only once. The chain employs TRBV29-1 and TRBJ2-7; a possible D gene is TRBD1 (6 bases). Germline CDR1 reads SQVTM; CDR2 reads ANQGSEA. The CDR3 loop spans 13 amino acids. Between the trimmed V and J ends, which lost 5 bases and 0 bases, there was a span of 11 bases. CDR3 nucleotide sequence: TGCAGCGTTCCGGGACACCTCTCCTACGAGCAGTACTTC. This codes for CSVPGHLSYEQYF.

The J gene is TRBJ2-3, the V gene TRBV4-1, with 11 bases aligning to TRBD2. From germline, CDR1 is MGHRA and CDR2 YSYEKL. The CDR3 runs 19 residues. Trimming at V came to 0 bases and at J to 1 base, leaving 9 bases not matched to a gene. The CDR3 nucleotides read TGCGCCAGCAGCCAAGATTCCCTGAGACTAGCGGGACGCACAGATACGCAGTATTTT. Translated, it gives CASSQDSLRLAGRTDTQYF.

The chain is built from TRBV7-2 and TRBJ2-7; D not certain. CDR1 SGHTA and CDR2 FQGNSA come from the germline V gene. CDR3 length: 15 amino acids. Between the trimmed V and J ends, which lost 8 bases and 1 base, there was a span of 18 bases. The CDR3: CASQALSSASYEQYF. The DNA of the CDR3 is TGTGCCAGCCAAGCTCTTTCCAGCGCTTCCTACGAGCAGTACTTC.